This record looks at one TCR beta chain sequence and its context. Assay: immunoSEQ multiplex PCR; the TCRdb copy retains only in-frame clones and omits some. Seen here are approximately 170,000 clones, over 85% observed once, and the top ten hold approximately 4%. The record originates from a study of control samples from healthy donors and cancer patients. The ends lost 4 bases at V and 8 bases at J; junction bases unmatched: 6. The CDR3 is 15 amino acids. Germline values: CDR1 MGHDK, CDR2 SYGVNS. The rearrangement links TRBV25-1 to TRBJ1-6; 9 nucleotides agree with TRBD1. The sample was blood. The origin of this receptor is a woman aged 60 to 75 in good health. The CDR3 here is CASSAWDRVDSPLHF. CDR3 in DNA: TGTGCCAGCAGTGCATGGGACAGGGTCGATTCACCCCTCCACTTT. The full variable domain, rest sourced from reference TRBV25-1 and TRBJ1-6, is EADIYQTPRYLVIGTGKKITLECSQTMGHDKMYWYQQDPGMELHLIHYSYGVNSTEKGDLSSESTVSRIRTEHFPLTLESARPSHTSQYLCASSAWDRVDSPLHFGNGTRLTVT.